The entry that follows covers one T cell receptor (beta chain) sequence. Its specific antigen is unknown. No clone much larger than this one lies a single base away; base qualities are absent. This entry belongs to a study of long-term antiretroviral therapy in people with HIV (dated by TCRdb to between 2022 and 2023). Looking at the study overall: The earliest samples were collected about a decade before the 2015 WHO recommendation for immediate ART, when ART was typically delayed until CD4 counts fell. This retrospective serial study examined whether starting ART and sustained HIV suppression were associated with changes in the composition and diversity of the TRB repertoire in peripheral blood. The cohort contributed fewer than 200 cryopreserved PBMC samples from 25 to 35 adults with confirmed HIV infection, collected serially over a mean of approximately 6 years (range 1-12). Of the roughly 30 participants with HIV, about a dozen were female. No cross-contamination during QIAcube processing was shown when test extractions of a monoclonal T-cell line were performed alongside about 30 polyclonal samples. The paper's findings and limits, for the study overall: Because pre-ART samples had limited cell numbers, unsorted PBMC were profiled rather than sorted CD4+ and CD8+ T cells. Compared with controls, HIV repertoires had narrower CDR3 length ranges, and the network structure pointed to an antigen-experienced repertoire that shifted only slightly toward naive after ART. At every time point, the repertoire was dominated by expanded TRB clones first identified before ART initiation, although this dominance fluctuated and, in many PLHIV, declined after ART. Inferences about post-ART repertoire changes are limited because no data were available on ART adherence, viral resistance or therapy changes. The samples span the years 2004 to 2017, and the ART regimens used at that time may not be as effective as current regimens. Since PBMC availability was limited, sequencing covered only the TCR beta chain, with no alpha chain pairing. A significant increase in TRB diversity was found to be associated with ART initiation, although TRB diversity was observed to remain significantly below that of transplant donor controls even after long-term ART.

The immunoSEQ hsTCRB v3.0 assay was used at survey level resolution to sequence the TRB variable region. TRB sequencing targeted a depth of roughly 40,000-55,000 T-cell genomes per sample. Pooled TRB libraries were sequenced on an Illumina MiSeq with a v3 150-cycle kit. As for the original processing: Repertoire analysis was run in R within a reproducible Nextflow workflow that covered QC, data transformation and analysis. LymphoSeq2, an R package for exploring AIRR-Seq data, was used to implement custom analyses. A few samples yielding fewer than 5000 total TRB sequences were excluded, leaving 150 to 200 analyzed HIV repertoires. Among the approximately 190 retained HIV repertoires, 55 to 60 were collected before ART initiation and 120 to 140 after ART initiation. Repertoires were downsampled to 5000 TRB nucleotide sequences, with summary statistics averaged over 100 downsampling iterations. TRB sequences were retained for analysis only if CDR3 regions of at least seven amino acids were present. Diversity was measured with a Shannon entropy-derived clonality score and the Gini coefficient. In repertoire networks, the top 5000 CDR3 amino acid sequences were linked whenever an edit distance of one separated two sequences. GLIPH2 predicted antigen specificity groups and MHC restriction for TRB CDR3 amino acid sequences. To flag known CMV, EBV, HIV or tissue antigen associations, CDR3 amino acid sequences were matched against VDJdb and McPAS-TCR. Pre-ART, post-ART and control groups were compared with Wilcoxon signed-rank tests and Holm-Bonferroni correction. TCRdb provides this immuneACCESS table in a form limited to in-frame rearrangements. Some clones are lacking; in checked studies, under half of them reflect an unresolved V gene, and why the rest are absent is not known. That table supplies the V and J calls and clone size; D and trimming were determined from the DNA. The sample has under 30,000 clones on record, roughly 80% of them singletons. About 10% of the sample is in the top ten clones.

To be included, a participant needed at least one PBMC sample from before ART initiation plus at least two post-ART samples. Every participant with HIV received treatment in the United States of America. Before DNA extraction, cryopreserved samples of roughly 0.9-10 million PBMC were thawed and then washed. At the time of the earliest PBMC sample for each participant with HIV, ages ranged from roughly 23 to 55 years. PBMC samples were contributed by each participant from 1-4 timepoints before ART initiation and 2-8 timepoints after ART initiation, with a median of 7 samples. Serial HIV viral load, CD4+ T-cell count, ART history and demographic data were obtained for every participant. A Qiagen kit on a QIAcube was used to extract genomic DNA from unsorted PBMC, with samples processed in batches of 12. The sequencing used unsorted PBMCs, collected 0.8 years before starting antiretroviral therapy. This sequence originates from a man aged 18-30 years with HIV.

The CDR3 protein sequence reads: CASGVSVSSYNEQFF. The sequence in DNA is TGTGCCAGCGGTGTTTCGGTGAGCTCCTACAATGAGCAGTTCTTC. The receptor chain draws on TRBV7-2 and TRBJ2-1; the D segment cannot be called with confidence. Based on the germline V gene, the CDR1 and CDR2 sequences are SGHTA and FQGNSA. Including cysteine and phenylalanine, the CDR3 has 15 amino acids. Left in the record is the CDR3 DNA by itself, 45 bases read in frame from the first base. Cut back by 8 bases and 0 bases, the V and J ends lie 14 bases apart.